These T cell receptor beta chains were read from a single sample in a study of chemoradiotherapy in HPV16-positive cancers. The method was immunoSEQ multiplex PCR; TCRdb's version includes in-frame clones alone and lacks a portion of them. The sample lists approximately 9,300 clones, approximately 85% occurring once. Sequencing was performed on blood, taken from a patient who underwent chemoradiotherapy. These TCRs come from a human donor with HPV-associated anogenital cancer. CDR3s include the opening cysteine and the closing phenylalanine or tryptophan. The D gene is left open where the match is weak. Where a row states a size, it is once, few, many or the class of an expanded clone; other rows omit it.

v_call	j_call	d_call	clone_size	cdr3_nt	cdr3_aa
TRBV7-9	TRBJ1-1	NA	NA	TGTGCCAGCAGCTTATGGTCGCAGGGAAACACTGAAGCTTTCTTT	CASSLWSQGNTEAFF
TRBV4-1	TRBJ2-3	TRBD1	NA	TGCGCCAGCAGCCAGGGGATGACAGGGACCTCAGATACGCAGTATTTT	CASSQGMTGTSDTQYF
TRBV6-5	TRBJ1-2	NA	NA	TGTGCCAGCAGGCGAGGGGGGGGCTACACCTTC	CASRRGGGYTF
TRBV19	TRBJ2-7	TRBD1	few	TGTGCCAGTAGTAACTACAGGACAGGGGGGTCCTACGAGCAGTACTTC	CASSNYRTGGSYEQYF
TRBV19	TRBJ2-7	TRBD1	NA	TGTGCCAGTAGTACCCCGATCCGGGACAGGGCCTACGAGCAGTACTTC	CASSTPIRDRAYEQYF
TRBV9	TRBJ2-6	NA	NA	TGTGCCAGCAGCGTCGGGGGCCGAGTTGAGGCCAACGTCCTGACTTTC	CASSVGGRVEANVLTF
TRBV7-6	TRBJ2-5	TRBD2	once	TGTGCCAGCAGCTTGACTAGCGGGGGATTAGGGACCCAGTACTTC	CASSLTSGGLGTQYF
TRBV5-8	TRBJ1-5	TRBD1	NA	TGTGCCAGCAGCGTGGGACAGGACCTCTTAACCCAGCATTTT	CASSVGQDLLTQHF
TRBV5-1	TRBJ1-1	NA	few	TGCGCCAGCAGCCGGGGAGGGGAGGCGAACACTGAAGCTTTCTTT	CASSRGGEANTEAFF
TRBV5-1	TRBJ1-1	TRBD1	NA	TGCGCCAGCAGCCGGGGACAGGGGAACACTGAAGCTTTCTTT	CASSRGQGNTEAFF
TRBV27	TRBJ2-5	TRBD1	NA	TGTGCCAGCAGTAACAGGGGGCAAGAGACCCAGTACTTC	CASSNRGQETQYF